This TCR beta chain stems from a study of human T cells and chemical hapten exposure. The CDR3 contains 15 residues. CDR1 and CDR2 (germline): LNHNV, YYDKDF (reference sequence). V was trimmed by 2 bases and J by 0 bases, leaving 8 bases between them. Time point noted: pre-sensitization, week 0. The treatment is: therapeutic diphenylcyclopropenone sensitization with weekly scalp DPC. TCRdb reanalysed the RACE reads using MiXCR and keeps one entry per CDR3 protein. The sample records 280,000 or so distinct CDR3 sequences, over 7.5% being singletons. In its sample, this clonotype was seen a few times. The chain couples TRBV15 to TRBJ1-5; D call uncertain. This receptor was taken from a man younger than 35 with alopecia areata. Some clones in this sample may be carry-over from other donors' samples. This material consisted of whole blood, taken in connection with sensitization to the hapten diphenylcyclopropenone (DPC). In nucleotides, the CDR3 is TGTGCCACCAGCAGAAACATAGATAGCAATCAGCCCCAGCATTTT. Translating gives CATSRNIDSNQPQHF.